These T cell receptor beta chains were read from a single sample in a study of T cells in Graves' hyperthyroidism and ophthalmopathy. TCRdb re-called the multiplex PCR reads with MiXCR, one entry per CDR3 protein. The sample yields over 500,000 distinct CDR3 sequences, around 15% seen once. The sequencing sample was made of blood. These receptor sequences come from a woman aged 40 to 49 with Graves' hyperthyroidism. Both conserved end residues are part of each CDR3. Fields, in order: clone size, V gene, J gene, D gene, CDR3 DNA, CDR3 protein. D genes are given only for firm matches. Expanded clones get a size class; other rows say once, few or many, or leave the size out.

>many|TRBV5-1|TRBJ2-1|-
TGCGCCAGCAGCCGGCCCAGCTACAATGAGCAGTTCTTC
CASSRPSYNEQFF
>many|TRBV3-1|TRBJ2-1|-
TGTGCCAGCAGCCAAGGTACGAGGGAGTACGACAATGAGCAGTTCTTC
CASSQGTREYDNEQFF
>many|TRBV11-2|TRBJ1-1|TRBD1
TGTGCCAGCAGCTCGGGGACAGGGGGTATGAACACTGAAGCTTTCTTT
CASSSGTGGMNTEAFF
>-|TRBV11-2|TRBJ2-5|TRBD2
TGTGCCAGCAGCTCCACTAGCGGGAGGGACCAAGAGACCCAGTACTTC
CASSSTSGRDQETQYF
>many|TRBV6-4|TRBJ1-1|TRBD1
TGTGCCAGCAGACCCGGACAGGGGAACACTGAAGCTTTCTTT
CASRPGQGNTEAFF
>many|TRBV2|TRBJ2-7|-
TGTGCCAGCGGCACTTTCTCCTACGAGCAGTACTTC
CASGTFSYEQYF
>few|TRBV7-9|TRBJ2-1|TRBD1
TGTGCCAGCAGCTCACGGGACAGGGTCTTCAATGAGCAGTTCTTC
CASSSRDRVFNEQFF
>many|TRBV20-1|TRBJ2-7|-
TGCAGTGCTAGAATCGCCGGACTTCCCAAGGAGCAGTACTTC
CSARIAGLPKEQYF
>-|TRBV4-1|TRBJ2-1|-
TGCGCCAGCAGCCAACCCGAGGATGAGCAGTTCTTC
CASSQPEDEQFF
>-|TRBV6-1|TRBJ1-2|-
TGTGCCAGCAGTGAATATACAGGTGCTTATGGCTACACCTTC
CASSEYTGAYGYTF
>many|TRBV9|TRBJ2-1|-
TGTGCCAGCAGCGTAGCGGTAGGAGGCAATGAGCAGTTCTTC
CASSVAVGGNEQFF
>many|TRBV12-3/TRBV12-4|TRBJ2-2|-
TGTGCCAGCAGACGTGAGGGTACCGGGGAGCTGTTTTTT
CASRREGTGELFF
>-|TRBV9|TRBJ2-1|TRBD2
TGTGCCAGCAGCGTATCCACTAGCGGGAGCTATGAGCAGTTCTTC
CASSVSTSGSYEQFF
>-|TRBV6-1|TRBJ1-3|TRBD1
TGTGCCAGCAGTGAAGGGGACAGCTCTGGAAACACCATATATTTT
CASSEGDSSGNTIYF
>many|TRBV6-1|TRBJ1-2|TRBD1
TGTGCCAGCAGTAGCCGGGACAGGGGTCCTGGCTACACCTTC
CASSSRDRGPGYTF
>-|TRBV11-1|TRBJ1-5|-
TGTGCCAGCAGCTTAGGCAGGCAGCCCCAGCATTTT
CASSLGRQPQHF
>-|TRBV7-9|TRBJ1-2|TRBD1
TGTGCCAGCAGCCTCGGATTAGGGACAGGGGCGGTTGGCTACACCTTC
CASSLGLGTGAVGYTF
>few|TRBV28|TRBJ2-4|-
TGTGCCAGCAGTTTAACATCTTTAGCCAAAAACATTCAGTACTTC
CASSLTSLAKNIQYF
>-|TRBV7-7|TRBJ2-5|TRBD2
TGTGCTAGCAGCTCAAGGCCCGGAGGCGGGAGGGGGCAAGAGACCCAGTACTTC
CASSSRPGGGRGQETQYF
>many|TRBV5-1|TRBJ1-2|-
TGCGCCAGCAGCTTATACACTAACTATGGCTACACCTTC
CASSLYTNYGYTF
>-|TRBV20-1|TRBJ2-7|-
TGCAGTGCTCCCCGGGACTACGAGCAGTACTTC
CSAPRDYEQYF
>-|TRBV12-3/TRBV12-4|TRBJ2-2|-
TGTGCCAGCAGTAGACCTGGGCGGAAAGGCACCGGGGAGCTGTTTTTT
CASSRPGRKGTGELFF
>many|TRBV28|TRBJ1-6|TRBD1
TGTGCCAGCAGTTCACACCGGGACAGGGGTTTGTCACCCCTCCACTTT
CASSSHRDRGLSPLHF
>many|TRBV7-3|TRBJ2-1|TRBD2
TGTGCCAGCAGCTTGGGGGGGAGCGATGAGCAGTTCTTC
CASSLGGSDEQFF
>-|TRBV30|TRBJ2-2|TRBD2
TGTGCCTGGAGTTTGGGGCGGGAGGCCGGGGAGCTGTTTTTT
CAWSLGREAGELFF
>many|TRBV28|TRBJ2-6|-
TGTGCCAGCAGTTTTAGGGGGGCTGGGGCCAACGTCCTGACTTTC
CASSFRGAGANVLTF
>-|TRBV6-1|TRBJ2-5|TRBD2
TGTGCCAGCGGAGATAGGAGGACTAGCGACAGAAAAGAGACCCAGTACTTC
CASGDRRTSDRKETQYF
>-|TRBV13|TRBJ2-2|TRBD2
TGTGCCAGCAGCTTAGGAGTAGCGGGAAACACCGGGGAGCTGTTTTTT
CASSLGVAGNTGELFF
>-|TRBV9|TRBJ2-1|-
TGTGCCAGCAGCGTTGCTGATGAGCAGTTCTTC
CASSVADEQFF
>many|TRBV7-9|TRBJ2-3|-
TGTGCCAGCCACCACGTCCGACGCACAGATACGCAGTATTTT
CASHHVRRTDTQYF
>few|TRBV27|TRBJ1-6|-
TGTGCCAGCACTAGCTCCGGGGGCATTAATTCACCCCTCCACTTT
CASTSSGGINSPLHF
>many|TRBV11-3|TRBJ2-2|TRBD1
TGTGCCAGCAGCTTACGGGGACAGAACGGGGAGCTGTTTTTT
CASSLRGQNGELFF
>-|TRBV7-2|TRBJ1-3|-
TGTGCCAGCAGCTTAGCTGCCCGCTCTGGAAACACCATATATTTT
CASSLAARSGNTIYF
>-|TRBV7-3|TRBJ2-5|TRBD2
TGTGCCAGCAGCCAAGGCGAGGGCGGGAGAGGTCCCACAGAGACCCAGTACTTC
CASSQGEGGRGPTETQYF
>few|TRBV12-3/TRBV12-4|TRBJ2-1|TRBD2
TGTGCCAGCAGTTTGGCTAGCGGGAGTCACAATGAGCAGTTCTTC
CASSLASGSHNEQFF
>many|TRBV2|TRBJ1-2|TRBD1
TGTGCCAGCAGTGTAGGAGGGGGCGAGAGGGATGGCTACACCTTC
CASSVGGGERDGYTF
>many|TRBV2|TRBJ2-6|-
TGTGCCAGCAACCCCGAGGGGGCCAACGTCCTGACTTTC
CASNPEGANVLTF
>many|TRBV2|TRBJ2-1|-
TGTGCCAGCCGAAGCGCCAGGACAGAACCGTACAATGAGCAGTTCTTC
CASRSARTEPYNEQFF
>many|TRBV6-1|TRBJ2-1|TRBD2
TGTGCCAGCAGAGGCGGGAGTCACTACAATGAGCAGTTCTTC
CASRGGSHYNEQFF
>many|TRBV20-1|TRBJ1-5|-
TGCAGTGCTAAACAGGGTTTTCCGGGCAATCAGCCCCAGCATTTT
CSAKQGFPGNQPQHF
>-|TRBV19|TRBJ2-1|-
TGTGCCAGTACCTACGGGTGGCAGACGGAGCAGTTCTTC
CASTYGWQTEQFF
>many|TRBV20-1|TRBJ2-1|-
TGCAGTGCTAGTGCTCAGAGCTCCTACAATGAGCAGTTCTTC
CSASAQSSYNEQFF
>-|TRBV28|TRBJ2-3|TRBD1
TGTGCCAGCAGTTTAACAGGGGGCAGTAACACAGATACGCAGTATTTT
CASSLTGGSNTDTQYF
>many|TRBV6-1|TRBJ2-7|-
TGTGCCAGCAGTGTGGGCGCTTACGAGCAGTACTTC
CASSVGAYEQYF
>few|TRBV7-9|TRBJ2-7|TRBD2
TGTGCCAGCAGCTTAGTTAGCGGGAGTTCCAACGAGCAGTACTTC
CASSLVSGSSNEQYF
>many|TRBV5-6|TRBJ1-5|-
TGTGCCAGCAGATTACAGGGAAATGCTCAGCCCCAGCATTTT
CASRLQGNAQPQHF
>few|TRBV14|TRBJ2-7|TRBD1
TGTGCCAGCAGCCTATACGGGACAGCCTACGAGCAGTACTTC
CASSLYGTAYEQYF
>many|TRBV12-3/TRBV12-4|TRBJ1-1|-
TGTGCCAGCACCCTGACACAAGGGATGAACACTGAAGCTTTCTTT
CASTLTQGMNTEAFF